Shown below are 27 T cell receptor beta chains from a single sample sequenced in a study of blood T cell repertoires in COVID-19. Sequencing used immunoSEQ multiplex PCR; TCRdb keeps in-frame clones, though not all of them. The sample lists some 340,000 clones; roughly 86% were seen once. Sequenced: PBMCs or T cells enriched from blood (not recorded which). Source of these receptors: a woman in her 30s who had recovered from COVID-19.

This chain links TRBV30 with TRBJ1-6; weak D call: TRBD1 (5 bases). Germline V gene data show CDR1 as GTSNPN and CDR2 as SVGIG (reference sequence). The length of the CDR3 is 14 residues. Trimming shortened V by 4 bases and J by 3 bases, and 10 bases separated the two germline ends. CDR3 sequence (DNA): TGTGCCTGGATTCCCGGGGGCTATAATTCACCCCTCCACTTT. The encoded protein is CAWIPGGYNSPLHF.

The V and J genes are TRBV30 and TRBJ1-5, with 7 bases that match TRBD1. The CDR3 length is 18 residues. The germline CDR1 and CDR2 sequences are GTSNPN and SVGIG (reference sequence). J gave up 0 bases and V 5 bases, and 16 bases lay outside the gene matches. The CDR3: CAWSPYTQTGVSNQPQHF. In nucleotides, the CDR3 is TGTGCCTGGTCCCCTTATACACAAACAGGGGTTAGCAATCAGCCCCAGCATTTT.

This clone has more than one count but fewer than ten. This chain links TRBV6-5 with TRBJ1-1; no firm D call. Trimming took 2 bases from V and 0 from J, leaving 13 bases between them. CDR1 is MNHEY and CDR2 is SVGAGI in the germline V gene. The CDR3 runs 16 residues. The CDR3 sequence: CASSYGTDHMNTEAFF. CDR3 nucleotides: TGTGCCAGCAGTTACGGCACAGACCACATGAACACTGAAGCTTTCTTT.

This CDR3 is CASSGWEGYGYTF. The CDR3 DNA follows: TGTGCCAGCAGTGGGTGGGAGGGCTATGGCTACACCTTC. This rearrangement joins TRBV12-3 or TRBV12-4 to TRBJ1-2; D unresolved. V was cut by 5 bases and J by 4 bases, with 11 bases left in between. The CDR3 sequence is 13 residues long.

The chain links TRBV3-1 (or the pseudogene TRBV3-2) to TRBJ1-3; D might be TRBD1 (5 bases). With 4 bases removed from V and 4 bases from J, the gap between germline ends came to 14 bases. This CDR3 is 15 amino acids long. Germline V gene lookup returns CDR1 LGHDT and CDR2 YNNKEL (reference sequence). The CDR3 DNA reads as TGTGCCAGCAGCCCCCTCAGGGTGGAAGGAAACACCATATATTTT. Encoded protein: CASSPLRVEGNTIYF.

CDR3 in DNA: TGTGCCAGCAGTTCCCCGAGCACAGATACGCAGTATTTT. It is translated as CASSSPSTDTQYF. The chain recombines TRBV6-5 with TRBJ2-3, with D unclear. V lost 4 bases to trimming and J lost 0 bases, with 5 bases between them. Germline CDR1 MNHEY, CDR2 SVGAGI. This CDR3 comprises 13 residues.

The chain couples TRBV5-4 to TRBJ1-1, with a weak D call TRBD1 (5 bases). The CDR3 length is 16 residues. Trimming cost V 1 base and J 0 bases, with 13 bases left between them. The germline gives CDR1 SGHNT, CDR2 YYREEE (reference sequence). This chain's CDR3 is CASSLTQGGLNTEAFF. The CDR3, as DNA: TGTGCCAGCAGCTTGACCCAGGGCGGACTGAACACTGAAGCTTTCTTT.

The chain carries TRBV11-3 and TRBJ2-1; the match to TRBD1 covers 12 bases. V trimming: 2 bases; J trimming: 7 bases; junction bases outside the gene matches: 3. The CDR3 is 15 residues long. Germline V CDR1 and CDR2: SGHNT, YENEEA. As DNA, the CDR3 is TGTGCCAGCAGCTTACGGGGACAGGGGGCTAATGAGCAGTTCTTC. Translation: CASSLRGQGANEQFF.

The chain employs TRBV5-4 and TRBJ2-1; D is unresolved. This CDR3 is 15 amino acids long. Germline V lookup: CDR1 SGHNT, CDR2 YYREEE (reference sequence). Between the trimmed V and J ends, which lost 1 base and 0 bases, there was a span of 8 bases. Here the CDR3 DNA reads TGTGCCAGCAGCTTGTTGTCTAGCTCCTACAATGAGCAGTTCTTC. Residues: CASSLLSSSYNEQFF.

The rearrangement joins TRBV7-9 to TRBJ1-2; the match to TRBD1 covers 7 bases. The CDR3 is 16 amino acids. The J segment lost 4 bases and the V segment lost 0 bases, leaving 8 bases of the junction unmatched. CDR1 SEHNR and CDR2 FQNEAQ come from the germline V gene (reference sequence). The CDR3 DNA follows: TGTGCCAGCAGCTTAGCCCGCGGGCAGGGGGGCTATGGCTACACCTTC. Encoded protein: CASSLARGQGGYGYTF.

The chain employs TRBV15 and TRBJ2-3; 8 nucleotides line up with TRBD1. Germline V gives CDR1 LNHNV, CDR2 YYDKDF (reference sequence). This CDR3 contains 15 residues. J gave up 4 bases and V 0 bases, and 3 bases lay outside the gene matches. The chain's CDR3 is CATSREATGADTQYF. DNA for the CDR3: TGTGCCACCAGCAGAGAAGCGACAGGGGCAGATACGCAGTATTTT.

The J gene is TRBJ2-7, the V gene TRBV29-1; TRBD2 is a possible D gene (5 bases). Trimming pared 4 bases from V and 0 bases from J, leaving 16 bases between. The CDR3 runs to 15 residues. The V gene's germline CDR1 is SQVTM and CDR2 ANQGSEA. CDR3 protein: CSVVVGNRLSYEQYF. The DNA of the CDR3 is TGCAGCGTTGTTGTCGGGAACCGACTCTCCTACGAGCAGTACTTC.

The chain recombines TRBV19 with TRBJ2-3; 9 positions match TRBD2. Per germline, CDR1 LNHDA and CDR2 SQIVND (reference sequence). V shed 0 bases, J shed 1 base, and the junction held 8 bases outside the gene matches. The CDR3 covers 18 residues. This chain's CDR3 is CASSIDPYKRGGTDTQYF. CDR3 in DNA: TGTGCCAGTAGTATAGATCCGTACAAGCGGGGGGGCACAGATACGCAGTATTTT.

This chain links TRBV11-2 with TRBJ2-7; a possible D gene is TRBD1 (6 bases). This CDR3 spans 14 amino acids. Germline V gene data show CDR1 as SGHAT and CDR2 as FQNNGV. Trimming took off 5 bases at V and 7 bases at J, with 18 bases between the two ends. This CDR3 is CASSQLQGAGEQYF. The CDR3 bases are TGTGCCAGCAGCCAACTACAGGGCGCAGGGGAGCAGTACTTC.

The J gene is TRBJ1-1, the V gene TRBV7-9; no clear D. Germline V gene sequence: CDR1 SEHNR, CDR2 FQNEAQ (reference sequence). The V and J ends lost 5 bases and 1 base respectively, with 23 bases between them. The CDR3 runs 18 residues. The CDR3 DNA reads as TGTGCCAGCAGCCTAGAGGGAGGGATGGCCCTACGGAACACTGAAGCTTTCTTT. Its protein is CASSLEGGMALRNTEAFF.

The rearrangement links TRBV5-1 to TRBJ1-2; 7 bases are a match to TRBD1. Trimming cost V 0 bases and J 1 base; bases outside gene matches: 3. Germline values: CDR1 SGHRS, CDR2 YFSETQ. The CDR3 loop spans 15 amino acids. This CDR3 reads CASSLDGTVNYGYTF. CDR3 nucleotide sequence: TGCGCCAGCAGCTTGGACGGGACAGTTAACTATGGCTACACCTTC.

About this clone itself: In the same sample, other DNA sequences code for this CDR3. The CDR3 loop is CASSVGTSGGADTQYF. CDR3 bases: TGTGCCAGCAGCGTAGGAACTAGCGGGGGGGCGGATACGCAGTATTTT. The V gene is TRBV9, the J gene TRBJ2-3; 13 nucleotides line up with TRBD2. V gave up 0 bases and J gave up 6 bases; unmatched junction bases: 4. The V gene's germline CDR1 is SGDLS and CDR2 YYNGEE. This CDR3 comprises 16 residues.

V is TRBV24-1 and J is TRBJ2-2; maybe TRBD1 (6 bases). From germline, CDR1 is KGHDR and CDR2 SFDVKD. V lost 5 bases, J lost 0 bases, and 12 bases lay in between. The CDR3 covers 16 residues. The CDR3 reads CATSAPTGSNTGELFF. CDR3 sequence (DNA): TGTGCCACCAGTGCCCCGACAGGCTCGAACACCGGGGAGCTGTTTTTT.

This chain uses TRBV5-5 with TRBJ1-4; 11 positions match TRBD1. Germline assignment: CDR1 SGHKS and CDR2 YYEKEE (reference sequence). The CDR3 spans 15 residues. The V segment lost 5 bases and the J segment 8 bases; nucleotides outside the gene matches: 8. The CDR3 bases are TGTGCCAGCAGTCGCGAGGACAGGGGGCCGGAAAAACTGTTTTTT. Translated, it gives CASSREDRGPEKLFF.

The CDR3 loop reads CAGSVQGQETQYF. Written as DNA, the CDR3 is TGTGCCGGGTCTGTGCAGGGCCAAGAGACCCAGTACTTC. The chain carries TRBV5-4 and TRBJ2-5; D may be TRBD1 (5 bases). CDR1 is SGHNT and CDR2 is YYREEE in the germline V gene (reference sequence). Trimming removed 10 bases at V and 1 base at J, with 14 bases between. The CDR3 runs to 13 residues. Full variable domain (outside the CDR3, taken from reference TRBV5-4 and TRBJ2-5): ETGVTQSPTHLIKTRGQQVTLRCSSQSGHNTVSWYQQALGQGPQFIFQYYREEENGRGNFPPRFSGLQFPNYSSELNVNALELDDSALYLCAGSVQGQETQYFGPGTRLLVL.

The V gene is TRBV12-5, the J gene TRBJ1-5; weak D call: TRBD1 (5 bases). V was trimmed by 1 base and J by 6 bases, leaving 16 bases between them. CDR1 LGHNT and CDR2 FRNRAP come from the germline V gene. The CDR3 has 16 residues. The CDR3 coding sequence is TGTGCTAGTGGTTTGGCAGGGTCAGGGTATAGTCAGCCCCAGCATTTT. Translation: CASGLAGSGYSQPQHF. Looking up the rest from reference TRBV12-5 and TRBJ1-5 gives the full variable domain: DARVTQTPRHKVTEMGQEVTMRCQPILGHNTVFWYRQTMMQGLELLAYFRNRAPLDDSGMPKDRFSAEMPDATLATLKIQPSEPRDSAVYFCASGLAGSGYSQPQHFGDGTRLSIL.

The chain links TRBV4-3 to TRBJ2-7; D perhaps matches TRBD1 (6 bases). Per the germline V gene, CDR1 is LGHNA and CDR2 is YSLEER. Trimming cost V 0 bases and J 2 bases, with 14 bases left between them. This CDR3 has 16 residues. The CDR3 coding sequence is TGCGCCAGCAGCCAAGAGGGAACGGACAGACCCTACGAGCAGTACTTC. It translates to CASSQEGTDRPYEQYF.

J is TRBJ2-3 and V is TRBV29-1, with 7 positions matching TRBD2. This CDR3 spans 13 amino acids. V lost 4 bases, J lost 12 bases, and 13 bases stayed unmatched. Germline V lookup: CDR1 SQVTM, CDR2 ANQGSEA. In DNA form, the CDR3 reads TGCAGCGTTGTAGCTATATACCCGGGACTACAGTATTTT. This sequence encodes CSVVAIYPGLQYF.

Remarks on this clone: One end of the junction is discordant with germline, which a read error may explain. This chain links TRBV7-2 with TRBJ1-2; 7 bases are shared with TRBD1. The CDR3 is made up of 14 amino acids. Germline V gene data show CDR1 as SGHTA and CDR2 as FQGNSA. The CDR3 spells CASTLQGLRVGYTF. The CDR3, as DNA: TGTGCCAGCACCTTACAGGGGTTGAGGGTTGGCTACACCTTC.

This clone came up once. The CDR3 region has the DNA TGTGCCAGCCGGGACAGGGGGCTAGGCTACACCTTC. This codes for CASRDRGLGYTF. The chain is built from TRBV9 and TRBJ1-2; 12 nucleotides agree with TRBD1. Looked up from germline, CDR1 is SGDLS and CDR2 is YYNGEE. The ends lost 7 bases at V and 8 bases at J; junction bases unmatched: 3. The CDR3 covers 12 residues.

The CDR3 region is CAISDIREGTEAFF. CDR3 DNA sequence: TGTGCCATCAGTGATATCAGGGAAGGCACTGAAGCTTTCTTT. The genes are TRBV10-3 and TRBJ1-1, with a weak D call TRBD1 (5 bases). V was trimmed by 3 bases and J by 4 bases, leaving 12 bases between them. The CDR3 loop spans 14 amino acids. The germline V gene encodes CDR1 ENHRY and CDR2 SYGVKD.

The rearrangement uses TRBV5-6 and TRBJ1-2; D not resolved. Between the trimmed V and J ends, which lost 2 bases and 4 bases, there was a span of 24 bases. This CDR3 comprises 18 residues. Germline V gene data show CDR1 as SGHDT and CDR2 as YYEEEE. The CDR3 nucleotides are TGTGCCAGCAGCTTTATCGGGGTAGACCAGACCCAGCGCTATGGCTACACCTTC. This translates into CASSFIGVDQTQRYGYTF.